What follows describes a single TCR beta chain. What it binds is not known. Deletions cut 7 bases from V and 4 bases from J, with 19 bases between. The germline V gene has CDR1 SEHNR and CDR2 FQNEAQ (reference sequence). This CDR3 has 15 amino acids. TCRdb's copy holds only in-frame clones and misses some; the assay was immunoSEQ multiplex PCR. The data hold over 55,000 clones, with 91% observed a single time. The record originates from a study of OX40 agonist ivuxolimab in advanced cancers. Study-wide points: In the 0.1 to 3.0 mg/kg range, CD4+ and CD8+ blood T cells had expanded clonally by week 6.

The J gene is TRBJ1-1, the V gene TRBV7-9; D is uncertain. The specimen comprised CD4+ or CD8+ T cells sorted from blood, sampled in a trial of the OX40 agonist ivuxolimab. The sequence came from an adult with an advanced solid tumor such as melanoma, head and neck, liver or kidney cancer. CDR3 amino acids: CASILSGSRGTEAFF. CDR3 nucleotides: TGTGCCAGCATACTTTCCGGGAGCCGAGGCACTGAAGCTTTCTTT.